The 10 T cell receptor beta chains reported below all come from one sample, sequenced in a study of blood T cell repertoires in COVID-19. Some clones are missing from TCRdb's copy, which holds only in-frame ones; the method was immunoSEQ multiplex PCR. This table has 250,000 to 350,000 clones, 70% to 90% appearing once. Input material: peripheral blood. The receptors derive from a woman aged 25 to 45 with active or convalescent COVID-19.

The chain links TRBV28 to TRBJ1-2; unclear D gene. Germline V gene data show CDR1 as MDHEN and CDR2 as SYDVKM. V was clipped by 9 bases and J by 0 bases, with 8 bases between them. The CDR3 totals 12 residues. The CDR3 loop is CASDGANYGYTF. The CDR3 nucleotides are TGTGCCAGTGACGGAGCTAACTATGGCTACACCTTC.

The chain carries TRBV11-2 and TRBJ1-2; D remains unclear. CDR1 is SGHAT and CDR2 is FQNNGV in the germline V gene. Trimming took 9 bases from V and 0 from J, leaving 14 bases between them. This CDR3 has 14 amino acids. The CDR3 reads CASRNNGANYGYTF. In nucleotides, the CDR3 is TGTGCCAGTCGGAATAACGGGGCTAACTATGGCTACACCTTC.

The chain employs TRBV15 and TRBJ1-5; D is unresolved. The germline V and J ends were trimmed by 0 bases and 3 bases, with 6 bases remaining between them. This CDR3 contains 14 residues. The germline V gene encodes CDR1 LNHNV and CDR2 YYDKDF (reference sequence). In DNA form, the CDR3 reads TGTGCCACCAGCAGAGAACGAGCCAATCAGCCCCAGCATTTT. This gives the protein CATSRERANQPQHF.

As regards this clone: Germline and junction disagree at one end, which may indicate a read error. V usage is TRBV5-4 and J usage is TRBJ2-7, with TRBD2 matching over 7 bases. There are 14 residues in the CDR3. Germline CDR1 reads SGHNT; CDR2 reads YYREEE (reference sequence). CDR3: CASSPPGRGYEQYF. CDR3 bases: TGTGCCAGCAGCCCGCCGGGGAGGGGCTACGAGCAGTATTTC.

This chain links TRBV19 with TRBJ1-2; 8 bases align to TRBD1. Unmatched junction bases numbered 11, after V lost 10 bases and J lost 7 bases. Germline CDR1 reads LNHDA; CDR2 reads SQIVND (reference sequence). The CDR3 extends over 13 amino acids. This chain's CDR3 is CANNRRDRCGYTF. The CDR3 nucleotides read TGTGCCAACAATCGCCGGGACAGGTGTGGCTACACCTTC. The variable domain in full, completed from reference TRBV19 and TRBJ1-2, reads DGGITQSPKYLFRKEGQNVTLSCEQNLNHDAMYWYRQDPGQGLRLIYYSQIVNDFQKGDIAEGYSVSREKKESFPLTVTSAQKNPTAFYLCANNRRDRCGYTFGSGTRLTVV.

With respect to this clone: One end of the junction does not line up with germline, which may come from a read error. This rearrangement joins TRBV9 to TRBJ1-1; 11 nucleotides match TRBD1. The CDR3 is 15 amino acids. Germline values: CDR1 SGDLS, CDR2 YYNGEE. CDR3 DNA sequence: TGTGCCGGCAGCGTAGCACCGGGACAGGGGGTTGAAGCTTTCTTT. Amino acid sequence: CAGSVAPGQGVEAFF.

The chain couples TRBV2 to TRBJ2-5; D is perhaps TRBD2 (6 bases). Germline CDR1 SNHLY, CDR2 FYNNEI. This CDR3 contains 13 residues. The V end lost 4 bases, the J end lost 1 base, and 7 bases lay between the germline ends. Here the CDR3 DNA reads TGTGCCAGCAGTGGGGACTTCCAAGAGACCCAGTACTTC. Translating it yields CASSGDFQETQYF.

In its sample, this clone was seen once. This rearrangement joins TRBV6-2 or TRBV6-3 to TRBJ1-1; D remains unclear. Germline-derived CDR1 and CDR2 are MNHEY and SVGEGT. This CDR3 has 15 residues. V lost 5 bases and J 2 bases, leaving 15 bases between the germline ends. For the CDR3, the DNA is TGTGCCAGCAGTCCGAGTTGGTTTAGTAACACTGAAGCTTTCTTT. Protein sequence: CASSPSWFSNTEAFF.

V is TRBV19 and J is TRBJ1-1, with 9 bases fitting TRBD1. Germline V gene data show CDR1 as LNHDA and CDR2 as SQIVND (reference sequence). The CDR3 length is 15 residues. V was clipped by 5 bases and J by 3 bases; unmatched bases: 7. CDR3 sequence reads: CASSRGTGRYTEAFF. CDR3 DNA sequence: TGTGCCAGTAGTCGGGGGACAGGGAGGTACACTGAAGCTTTCTTT.

This clone was seen just once. The rearrangement links TRBV6-5 to TRBJ2-1; 10 nucleotides agree with TRBD2. V trimming: 4 bases; J trimming: 10 bases; junction bases outside the gene matches: 7. The CDR3 runs to 14 residues. Germline-derived CDR1 and CDR2 are MNHEY and SVGAGI. The CDR3 coding sequence is TGTGCCAGCAGTTCAGTAGCGGGGGGAGTAGAGCAGTTCTTC. This codes for CASSSVAGGVEQFF.